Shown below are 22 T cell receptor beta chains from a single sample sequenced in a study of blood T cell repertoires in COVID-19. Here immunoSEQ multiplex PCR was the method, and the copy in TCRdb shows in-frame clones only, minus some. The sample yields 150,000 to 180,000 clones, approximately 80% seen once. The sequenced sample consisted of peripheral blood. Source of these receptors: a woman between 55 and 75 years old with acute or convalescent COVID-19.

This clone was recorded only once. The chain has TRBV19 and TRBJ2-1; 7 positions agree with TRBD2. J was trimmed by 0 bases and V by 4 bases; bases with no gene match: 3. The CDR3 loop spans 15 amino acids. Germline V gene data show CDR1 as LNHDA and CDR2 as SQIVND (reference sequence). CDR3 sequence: CASSTRLASYNEQFF. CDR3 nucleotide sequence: TGTGCCAGTAGTACCCGACTAGCCTCCTACAATGAGCAGTTCTTC.

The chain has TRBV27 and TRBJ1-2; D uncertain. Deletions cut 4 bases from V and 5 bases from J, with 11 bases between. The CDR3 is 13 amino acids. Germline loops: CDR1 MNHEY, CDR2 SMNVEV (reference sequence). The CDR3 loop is CASSYGSGYGYTF. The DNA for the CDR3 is TGTGCCAGCAGTTATGGAAGCGGTTATGGCTACACCTTC.

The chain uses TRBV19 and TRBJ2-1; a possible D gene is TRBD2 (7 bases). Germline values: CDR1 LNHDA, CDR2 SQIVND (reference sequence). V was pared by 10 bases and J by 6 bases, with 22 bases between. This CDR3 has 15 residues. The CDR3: CATRLEGGPSNEQFF. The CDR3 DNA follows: TGTGCCACCCGACTTGAGGGGGGGCCCTCCAATGAGCAGTTCTTC.

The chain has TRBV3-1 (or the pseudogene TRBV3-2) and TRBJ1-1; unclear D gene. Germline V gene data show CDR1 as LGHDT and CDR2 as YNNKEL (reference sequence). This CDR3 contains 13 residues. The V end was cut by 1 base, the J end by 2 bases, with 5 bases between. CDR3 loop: CASSQAPNTEAFF. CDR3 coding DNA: TGTGCCAGCAGCCAAGCCCCTAACACTGAAGCTTTCTTT.

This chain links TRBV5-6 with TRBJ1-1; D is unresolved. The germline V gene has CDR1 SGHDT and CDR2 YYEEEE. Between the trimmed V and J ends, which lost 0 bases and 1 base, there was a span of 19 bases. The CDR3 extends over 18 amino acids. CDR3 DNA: TGTGCCAGCAGCTTGGGGGCCCTTTTCTCACGGGGGAACACTGAAGCTTTCTTT. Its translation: CASSLGALFSRGNTEAFF.

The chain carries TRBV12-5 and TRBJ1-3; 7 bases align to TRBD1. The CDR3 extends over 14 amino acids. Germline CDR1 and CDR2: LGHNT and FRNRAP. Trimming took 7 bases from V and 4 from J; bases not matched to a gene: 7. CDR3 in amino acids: CASALRGFGNTIYF. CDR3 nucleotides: TGTGCTAGTGCCCTCAGGGGGTTCGGAAACACCATATATTTT.

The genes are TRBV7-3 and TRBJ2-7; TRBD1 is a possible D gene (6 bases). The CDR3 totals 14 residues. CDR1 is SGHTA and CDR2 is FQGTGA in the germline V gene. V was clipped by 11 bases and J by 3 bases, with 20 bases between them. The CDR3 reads CAGSTGREDYEQYV. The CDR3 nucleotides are TGTGCCGGATCTACAGGGAGAGAAGACTACGAGCAGTACGTC.

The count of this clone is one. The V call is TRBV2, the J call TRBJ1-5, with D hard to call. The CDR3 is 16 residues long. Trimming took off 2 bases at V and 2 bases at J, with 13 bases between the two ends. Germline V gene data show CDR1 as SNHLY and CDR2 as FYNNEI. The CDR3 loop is CASSESGRRGNQPQHF. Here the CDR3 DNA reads TGTGCCAGCAGTGAATCGGGGAGAAGAGGCAATCAGCCCCAGCATTTT. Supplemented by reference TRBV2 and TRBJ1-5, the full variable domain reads EPEVTQTPSHQVTQMGQEVILRCVPISNHLYFYWYRQILGQKVEFLVSFYNNEISEKSEIFDDQFSVERPDGSNFTLKIRSTKLEDSAMYFCASSESGRRGNQPQHFGDGTRLSIL.

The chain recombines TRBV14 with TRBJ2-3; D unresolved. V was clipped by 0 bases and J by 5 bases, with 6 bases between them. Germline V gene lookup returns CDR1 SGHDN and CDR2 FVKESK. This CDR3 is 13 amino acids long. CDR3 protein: CASSQDQVDTQYF. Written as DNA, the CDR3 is TGTGCCAGCAGCCAAGATCAGGTAGATACGCAGTATTTT.

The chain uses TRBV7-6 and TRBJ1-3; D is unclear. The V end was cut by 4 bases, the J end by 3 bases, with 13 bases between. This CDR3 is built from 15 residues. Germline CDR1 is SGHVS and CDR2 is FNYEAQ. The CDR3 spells CASSYDSTHGNTIYF. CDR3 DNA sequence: TGTGCCAGCAGCTATGACTCCACACATGGAAACACCATATATTTT. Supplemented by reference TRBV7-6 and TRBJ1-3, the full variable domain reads GAGVSQSPRYKVTKRGQDVALRCDPISGHVSLYWYRQALGQGPEFLTYFNYEAQQDKSGLPNDRFSAERPEGSISTLTIQRTEQRDSAMYRCASSYDSTHGNTIYFGEGSWLTVV.

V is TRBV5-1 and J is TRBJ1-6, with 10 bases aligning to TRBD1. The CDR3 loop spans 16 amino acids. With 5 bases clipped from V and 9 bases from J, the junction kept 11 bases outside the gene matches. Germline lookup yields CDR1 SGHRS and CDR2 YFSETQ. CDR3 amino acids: CASRRLGTGDTSPLHF. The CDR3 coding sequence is TGCGCCAGCAGGAGGCTCGGGACAGGGGACACTTCACCCCTCCACTTT.

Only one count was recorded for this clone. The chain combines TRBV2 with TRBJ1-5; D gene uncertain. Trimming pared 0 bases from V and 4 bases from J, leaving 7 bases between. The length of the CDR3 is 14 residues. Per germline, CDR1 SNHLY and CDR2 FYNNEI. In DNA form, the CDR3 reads TGTGCCAGCAGTGAAGCGGGGAGAAATCAGCCCCAGCATTTT. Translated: CASSEAGRNQPQHF.

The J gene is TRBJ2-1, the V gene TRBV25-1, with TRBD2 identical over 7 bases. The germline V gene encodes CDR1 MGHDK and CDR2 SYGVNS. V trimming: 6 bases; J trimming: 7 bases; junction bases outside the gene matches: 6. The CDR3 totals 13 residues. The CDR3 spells CASRGDYRNEQFF. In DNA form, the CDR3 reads TGTGCCAGCAGAGGGGACTACAGAAATGAGCAGTTCTTC.

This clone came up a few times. CDR3 nucleotide sequence: TGTGCCAGTAGTCATGGGACAGGGGCGACACAAAACTATGGCTACACCTTC. It is translated as CASSHGTGATQNYGYTF. This chain connects TRBV19 to TRBJ1-2; TRBD1 matches 10 bases. Trimming at V came to 5 bases and at J to 2 bases, leaving 11 bases not matched to a gene. Germline V CDR1 and CDR2: LNHDA, SQIVND (reference sequence). This CDR3 is 17 amino acids long. The whole variable domain, remainder taken from reference TRBV19 and TRBJ1-2, is DGGITQSPKYLFRKEGQNVTLSCEQNLNHDAMYWYRQDPGQGLRLIYYSQIVNDFQKGDIAEGYSVSREKKESFPLTVTSAQKNPTAFYLCASSHGTGATQNYGYTFGSGTRLTVV.

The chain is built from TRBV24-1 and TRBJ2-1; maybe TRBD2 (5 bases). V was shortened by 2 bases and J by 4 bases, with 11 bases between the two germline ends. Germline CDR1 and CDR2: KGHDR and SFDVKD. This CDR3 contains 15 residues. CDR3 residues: CATSDSPAGYNEQFF. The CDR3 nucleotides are TGTGCCACCAGTGATTCCCCCGCGGGTTACAATGAGCAGTTCTTC.

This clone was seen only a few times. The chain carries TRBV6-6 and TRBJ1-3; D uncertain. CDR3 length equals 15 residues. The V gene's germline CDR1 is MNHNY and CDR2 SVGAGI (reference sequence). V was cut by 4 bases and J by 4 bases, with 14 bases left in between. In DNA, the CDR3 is TGTGCCAGCAGTTTATACAGTAAGGCAGGAAACACCATATATTTT. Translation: CASSLYSKAGNTIYF.

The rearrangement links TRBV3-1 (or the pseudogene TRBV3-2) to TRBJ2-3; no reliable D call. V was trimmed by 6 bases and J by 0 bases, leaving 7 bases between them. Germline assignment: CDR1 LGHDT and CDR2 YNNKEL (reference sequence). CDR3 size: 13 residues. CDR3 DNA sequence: TGTGCCAGCAGACTGTCTAGCACAGATACGCAGTATTTT. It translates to CASRLSSTDTQYF.

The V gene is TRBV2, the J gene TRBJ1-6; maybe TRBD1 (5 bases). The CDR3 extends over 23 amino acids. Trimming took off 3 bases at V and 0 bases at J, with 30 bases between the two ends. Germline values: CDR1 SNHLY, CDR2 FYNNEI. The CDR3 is CASSDPSQGYGSPLSSYNSPLHF. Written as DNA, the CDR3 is TGTGCCAGCAGTGATCCCTCTCAGGGCTACGGGTCTCCGCTTAGCTCCTATAATTCACCCCTCCACTTT.

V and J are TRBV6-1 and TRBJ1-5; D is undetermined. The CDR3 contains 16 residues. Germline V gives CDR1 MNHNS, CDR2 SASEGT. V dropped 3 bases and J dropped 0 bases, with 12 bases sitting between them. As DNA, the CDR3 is TGTGCCAGCAGTGATTCGTTAACTTATAGCAATCAGCCCCAGCATTTT. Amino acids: CASSDSLTYSNQPQHF.

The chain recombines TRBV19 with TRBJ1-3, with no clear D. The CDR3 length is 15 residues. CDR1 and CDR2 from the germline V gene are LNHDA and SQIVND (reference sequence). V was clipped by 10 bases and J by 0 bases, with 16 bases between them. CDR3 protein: CATRNQLSSGNTIYF. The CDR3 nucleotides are TGTGCCACAAGAAACCAACTCTCCTCTGGAAACACCATATATTTT.

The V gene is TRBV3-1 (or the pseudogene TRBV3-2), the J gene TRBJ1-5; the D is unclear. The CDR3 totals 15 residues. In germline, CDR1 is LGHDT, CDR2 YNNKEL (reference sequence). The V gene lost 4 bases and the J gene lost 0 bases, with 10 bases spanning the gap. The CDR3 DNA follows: TGTGCCAGCAGCCCAACGACAAATAGCAATCAGCCCCAGCATTTT. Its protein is CASSPTTNSNQPQHF.

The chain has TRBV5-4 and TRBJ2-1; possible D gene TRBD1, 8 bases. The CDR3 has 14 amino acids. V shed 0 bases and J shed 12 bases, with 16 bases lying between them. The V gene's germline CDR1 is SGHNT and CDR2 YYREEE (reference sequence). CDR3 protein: CASSLATGGVGQFF. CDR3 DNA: TGTGCCAGCAGCTTGGCTACAGGGGGGGTAGGGCAGTTCTTC.